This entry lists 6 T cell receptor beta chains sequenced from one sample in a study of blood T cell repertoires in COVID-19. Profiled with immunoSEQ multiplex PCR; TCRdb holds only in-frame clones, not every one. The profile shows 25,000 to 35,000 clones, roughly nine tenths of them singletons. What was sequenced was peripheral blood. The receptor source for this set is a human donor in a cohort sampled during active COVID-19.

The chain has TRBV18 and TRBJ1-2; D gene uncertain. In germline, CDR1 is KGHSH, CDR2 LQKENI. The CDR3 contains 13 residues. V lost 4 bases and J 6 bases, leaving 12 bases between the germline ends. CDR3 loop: CASSRSLVDGYTF. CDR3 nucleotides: TGTGCCAGCTCACGAAGCCTGGTCGATGGCTACACCTTC.

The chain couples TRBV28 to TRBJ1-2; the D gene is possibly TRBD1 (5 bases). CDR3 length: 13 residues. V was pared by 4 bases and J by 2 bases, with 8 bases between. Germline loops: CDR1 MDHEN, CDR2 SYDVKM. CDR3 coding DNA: TGTGCCAGCAGTTCGACAGTAAACTATGGCTACACCTTC. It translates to CASSSTVNYGYTF.

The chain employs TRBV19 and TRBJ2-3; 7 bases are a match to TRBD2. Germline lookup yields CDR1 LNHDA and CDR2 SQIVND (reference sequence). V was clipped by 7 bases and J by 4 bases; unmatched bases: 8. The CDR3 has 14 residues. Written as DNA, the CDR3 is TGTGCCAGTACCCAGGCGGGGAGGGCAGATACGCAGTATTTT. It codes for CASTQAGRADTQYF.

In DNA, the CDR3 is TGTGCCATCAGTCCACTAGCGGGGGGCCAAGAGACCCAGTACTTC. Translating it yields CAISPLAGGQETQYF. V and J are TRBV10-3 and TRBJ2-5; 12 bases are a match to TRBD2. The V and J ends lost 5 bases and 1 base, in that order; junction bases with no gene match: 2. The CDR3 length is 15 residues. CDR1 is ENHRY and CDR2 is SYGVKD in the germline V gene.

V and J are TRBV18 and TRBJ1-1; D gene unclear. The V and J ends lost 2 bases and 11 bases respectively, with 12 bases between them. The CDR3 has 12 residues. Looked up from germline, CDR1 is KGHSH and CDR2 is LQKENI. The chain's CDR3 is CASSPDTYRAFF. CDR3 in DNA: TGTGCCAGCTCACCAGACACCTATCGGGCTTTCTTT. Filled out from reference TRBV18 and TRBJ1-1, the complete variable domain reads NAGVMQNPRHLVRRRGQEARLRCSPMKGHSHVYWYRQLPEEGLKFMVYLQKENIIDESGMPKERFSAEFPKEGPSILRIQQVVRGDSAAYFCASSPDTYRAFFGQGTRLTVV.

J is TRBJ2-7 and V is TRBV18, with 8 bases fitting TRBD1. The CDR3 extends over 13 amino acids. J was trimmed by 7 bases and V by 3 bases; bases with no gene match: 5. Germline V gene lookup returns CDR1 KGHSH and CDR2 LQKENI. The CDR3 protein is CASSPRDRGEQYV. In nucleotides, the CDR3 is TGTGCCAGCTCACCTCGAGACAGGGGAGAGCAGTACGTC.